This T cell receptor (beta chain) was found in a study of regulatory T cells in long-lasting Graves disease. Time point given: newly diagnosed GD, antithyroid drugs for less than 3 months. RNA isolated from PBMCs was used to make the TCR library. CDR3-region Arm-PCR and iRepertoire HTBI primers produced the TCR beta libraries. TCRdb itself ran the multiplex PCR reads through MiXCR, one entry per CDR3 protein. The table includes 500,000 to 700,000 distinct CDR3 sequences, under 20% detected once. The CDR3 has 15 amino acids. Germline-derived CDR1 and CDR2 are MNHEY and SVGEGT. Trimming pared 5 bases from V and 6 bases from J, leaving 16 bases between. This clonotype was counted a few times. This sample also appeared in a second study, on T cells in Graves' hyperthyroidism and ophthalmopathy. That study reports: Classification by a 13 V-J model distinguished ophthalmopathy from stable hyperthyroidism.

The source material was peripheral blood mononuclear cells (PBMCs), sampled at new diagnosis, from a patient treated with antithyroid drugs. The rearrangement joins TRBV6-2 or TRBV6-3 to TRBJ2-2, with D possibly being TRBD2 (6 bases). This TCR came from a woman aged 25 to 39 with Graves disease. This CDR3 reads CASSDGTVEAGELFF. The CDR3 DNA follows: TGTGCCAGCAGTGACGGGACTGTGGAGGCCGGGGAGCTGTTTTTT.